What follows is one T cell receptor beta chain and its context. The target of this receptor is not known. Nothing much larger sits one base from this clone, and base qualities are not available. What this sample's time point label stands for: blood 2 weeks post-SBRT. The intended sense of this specimen's treatment or condition label: 15 Gy SBRT to primary tumor, nephrectomy 4 weeks later. To track tumor-enriched clonotypes, serial peripheral blood was sampled from radiation-treated patients at baseline and at 2 weeks and 4 weeks after SBRT. Renal cell carcinoma with clear cell pathology was present in all patients. The QIAamp DNA Blood Mini Kit (Qiagen) was used to prepare genomic DNA for TCR sequencing. Samples were included in the analyses only if all quality control checks were passed. Trimmed from V: 0 bases; trimmed from J: 3 bases; junction bases lacking a gene match: 4. CDR1 and CDR2 (LGHNA, YNFKEQ) derive from the germline V gene. The CDR3 runs 15 residues from the cysteine to the phenylalanine. CDR3 DNA is the only sequence kept; it has 45 bases, read in frame from the first base.

This sample is drawn from a study of radiation and T cells in renal cell carcinoma (dated by TCRdb to about 2020). Regarding the study in general: The samples were drawn from a clinical trial, where primary renal cell carcinomas were treated with 15 Gy of stereotactic body radiation therapy and then removed by nephrectomy 4 weeks afterward. In total, 50 to 55 samples, comprising 25 or so tumors and around 27 peripheral blood samples, were subjected to TCR beta sequencing. Across all 50 or so samples, approximately 4,000,000 unique CDR3 nucleotide sequences, encoding 2,658,974 unique CDR3 amino acid sequences, were identified. Study-level results and caveats: Because pretreatment tumor biopsies were not available, the baseline intratumoral presence of clonotypes could not be determined. Top tumor clonotypes rose in blood from baseline to 2 weeks post-radiation, then contracted by 4 weeks, suggesting transient expansion of tumor-resident clones. Dynamics of the blood repertoire were not tracked past 4 weeks after treatment. With a single-armed trial design, the study had no way to address how radiation dose or scheduling affects the TCR repertoire.

The immunoSEQ kit was used, according to the manufacturer's recommendations, to generate TCR beta libraries from genomic DNA. To prepare the libraries, a first multiplex PCR with proprietary primers was run, followed by a second PCR that added unique barcodes, and a bead cleanup was done after each round. Each sample batch included a kit-provided positive control reaction and a negative control reaction. The final libraries were assessed on an Agilent 4200 TapeStation D1000 ScreenTape, pooled by volume, and quantified by qPCR. Sequencing was performed on an Illumina NextSeq500 with a MidOutput 150-cycle cartridge, and 156 Read1 and 15 Index1 cycles were run with kit custom primers. The pooled library was loaded at approximately 1 pM with a roughly 20% PhiX control spike-in. The authors' analysis ran thus. Vendor-processed data were analyzed in R, with a clonotype defined as all T cells sharing the same CDR3 nucleotide sequence. In the clone abundance analyses, frequencies were normalized to the 10,000 most abundant clones in each sample. Public T cell clones, which averaged fewer than five per sample, were excluded before analysis. Tumor-enriched and baseline blood-enriched clonotypes were defined by at least a 32-fold difference in abundance between compartments. A beta-binomial differential abundance model was used to identify clonotypes that were expanded or contracted between blood time points. Similarity between tumor and blood repertoires was quantified using the Baroni-Urbani and Buser coefficient, and groups were compared with two-tailed Wilcoxon tests in R. TCRdb took this table from immuneACCESS and kept in-frame rearrangements with V and J called. Such tables lack part of the clones; where checked against another copy, unresolved V genes explain under half of the gap, and the rest is unexplained. The V and J calls and clone size were taken over from that table, and D and trimming were inferred from the DNA. The sample table shows under 150,000 clones, and around four fifths are seen once. The ten largest account for over 1.5% of the sample.

The clonotype was recovered from a woman in her fifties or sixties with renal cell carcinoma. Sequences were derived from blood, sampled from a patient whose treatment included radiotherapy and nephrectomy. Recombination connected TRBV4-2 to TRBJ2-7; the junction holds 8 bases that match TRBD2. DNA sequence: TGTGCCAGCAGCCAAGATAGGACTAGCCGCTACGAGCAGTACTTC. Translated, it gives CASSQDRTSRYEQYF.